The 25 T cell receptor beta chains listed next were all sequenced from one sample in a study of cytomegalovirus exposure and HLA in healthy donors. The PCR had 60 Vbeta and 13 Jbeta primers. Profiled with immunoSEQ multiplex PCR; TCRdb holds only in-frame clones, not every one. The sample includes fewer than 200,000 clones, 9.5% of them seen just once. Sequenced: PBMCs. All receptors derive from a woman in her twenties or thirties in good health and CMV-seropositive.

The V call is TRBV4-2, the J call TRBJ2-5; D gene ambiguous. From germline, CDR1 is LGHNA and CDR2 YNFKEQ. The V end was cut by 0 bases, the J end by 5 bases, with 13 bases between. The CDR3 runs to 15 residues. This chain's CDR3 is CASSQEAPPWETQYF. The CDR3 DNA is TGTGCCAGCAGCCAAGAAGCTCCCCCGTGGGAGACCCAGTACTTC.

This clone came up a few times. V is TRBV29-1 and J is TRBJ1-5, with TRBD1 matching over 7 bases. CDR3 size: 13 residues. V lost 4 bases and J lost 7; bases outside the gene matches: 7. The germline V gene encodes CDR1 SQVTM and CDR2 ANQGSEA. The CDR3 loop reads CSVGDRASQPQHF. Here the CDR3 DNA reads TGCAGCGTTGGTGACAGGGCCAGCCAGCCCCAGCATTTT.

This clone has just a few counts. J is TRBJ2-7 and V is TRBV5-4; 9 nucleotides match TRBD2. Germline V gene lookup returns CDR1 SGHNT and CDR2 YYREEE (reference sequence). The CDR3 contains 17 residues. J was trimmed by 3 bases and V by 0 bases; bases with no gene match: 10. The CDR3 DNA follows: TGTGCCAGCAGCTTGGAGGCGGGGCTAGCGGGAATCTACGAGCAGTACTTC. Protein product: CASSLEAGLAGIYEQYF.

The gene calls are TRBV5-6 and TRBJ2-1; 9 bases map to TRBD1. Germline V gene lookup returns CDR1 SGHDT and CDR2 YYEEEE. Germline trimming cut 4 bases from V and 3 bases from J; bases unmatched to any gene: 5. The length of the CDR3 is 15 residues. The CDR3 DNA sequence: TGTGCCAGCAGCCACCCGGGACAGGGCTACAATGAGCAGTTCTTC. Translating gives CASSHPGQGYNEQFF.

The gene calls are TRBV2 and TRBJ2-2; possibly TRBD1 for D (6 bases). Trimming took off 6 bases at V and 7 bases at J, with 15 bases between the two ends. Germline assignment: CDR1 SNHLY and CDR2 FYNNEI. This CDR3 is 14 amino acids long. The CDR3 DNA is TGTGCCAGCAGAGATACGGGACATGTCGGGGAGCTGTTTTTT. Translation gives CASRDTGHVGELFF.

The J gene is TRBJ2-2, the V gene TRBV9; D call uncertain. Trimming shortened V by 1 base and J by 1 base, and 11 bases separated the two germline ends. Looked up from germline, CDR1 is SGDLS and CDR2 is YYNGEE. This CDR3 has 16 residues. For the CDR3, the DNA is TGTGCCAGCAGCGTATCCGTACAATGGAACACCGGGGAGCTGTTTTTT. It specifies CASSVSVQWNTGELFF.

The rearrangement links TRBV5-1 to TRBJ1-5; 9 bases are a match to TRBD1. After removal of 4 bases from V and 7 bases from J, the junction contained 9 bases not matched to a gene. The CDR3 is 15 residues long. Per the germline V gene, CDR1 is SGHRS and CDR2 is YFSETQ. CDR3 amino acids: CASSRGTGREQPQHF. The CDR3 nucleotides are TGCGCCAGCAGCCGGGGGACAGGGAGGGAACAGCCCCAGCATTTT.

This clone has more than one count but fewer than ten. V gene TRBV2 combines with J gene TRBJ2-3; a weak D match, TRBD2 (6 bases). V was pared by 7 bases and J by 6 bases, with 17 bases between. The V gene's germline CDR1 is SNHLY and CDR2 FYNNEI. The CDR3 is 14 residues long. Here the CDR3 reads CASMLSEGSDTQYF. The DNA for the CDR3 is TGTGCCAGCATGCTTTCGGAGGGGTCCGATACGCAGTATTTT.

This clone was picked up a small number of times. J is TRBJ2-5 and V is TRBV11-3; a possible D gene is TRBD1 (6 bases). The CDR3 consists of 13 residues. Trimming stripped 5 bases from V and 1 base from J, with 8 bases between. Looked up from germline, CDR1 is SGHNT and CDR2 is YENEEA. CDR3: CASSRDIQETQYF. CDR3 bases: TGTGCCAGCAGCCGGGACATCCAAGAGACCCAGTACTTC.

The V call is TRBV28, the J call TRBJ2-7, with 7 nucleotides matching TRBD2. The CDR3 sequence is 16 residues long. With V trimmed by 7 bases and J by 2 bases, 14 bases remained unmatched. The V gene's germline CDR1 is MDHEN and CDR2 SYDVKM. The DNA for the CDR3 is TGTGCCAGCACCCCTTCTAGGGCTAGCGGCGCCTACGAGCAGTACTTC. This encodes CASTPSRASGAYEQYF.

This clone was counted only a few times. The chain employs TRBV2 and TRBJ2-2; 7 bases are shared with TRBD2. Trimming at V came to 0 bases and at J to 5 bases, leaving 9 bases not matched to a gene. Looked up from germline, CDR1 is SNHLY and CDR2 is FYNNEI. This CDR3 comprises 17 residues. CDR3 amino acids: CASSEARLAAITGELFF. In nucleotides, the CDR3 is TGTGCCAGCAGTGAAGCGCGGCTAGCGGCAATAACCGGGGAGCTGTTTTTT.

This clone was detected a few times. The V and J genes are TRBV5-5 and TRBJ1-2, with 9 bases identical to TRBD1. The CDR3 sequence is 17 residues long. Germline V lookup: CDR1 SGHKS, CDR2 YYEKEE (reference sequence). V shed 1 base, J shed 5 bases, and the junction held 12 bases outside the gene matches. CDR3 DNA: TGTGCCAGCAGCTTGATCGGGCTGGGACAGGGTAGATATGGCTACACCTTC. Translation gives CASSLIGLGQGRYGYTF. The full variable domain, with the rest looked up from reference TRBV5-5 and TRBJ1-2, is DAGVTQSPTHLIKTRGQQVTLRCSPISGHKSVSWYQQVLGQGPQFIFQYYEKEERGRGNFPDRFSARQFPNYSSELNVNALLLGDSALYLCASSLIGLGQGRYGYTFGSGTRLTVV.

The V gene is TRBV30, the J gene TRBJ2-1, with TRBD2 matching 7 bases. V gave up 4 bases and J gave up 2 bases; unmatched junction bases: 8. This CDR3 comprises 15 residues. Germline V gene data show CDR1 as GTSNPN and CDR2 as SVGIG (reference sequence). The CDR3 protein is CAWIRGRAPYNEQFF. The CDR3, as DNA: TGTGCCTGGATACGTGGGAGGGCCCCCTACAATGAGCAGTTCTTC.

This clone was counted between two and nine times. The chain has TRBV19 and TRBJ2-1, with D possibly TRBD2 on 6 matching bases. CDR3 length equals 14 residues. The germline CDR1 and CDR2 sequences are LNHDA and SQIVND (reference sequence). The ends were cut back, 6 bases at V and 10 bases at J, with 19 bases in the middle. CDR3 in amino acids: CASSQMGLRGEQFF. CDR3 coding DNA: TGTGCCAGTAGCCAGATGGGACTTCGGGGCGAGCAGTTCTTC. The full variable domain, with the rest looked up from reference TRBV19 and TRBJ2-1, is DGGITQSPKYLFRKEGQNVTLSCEQNLNHDAMYWYRQDPGQGLRLIYYSQIVNDFQKGDIAEGYSVSREKKESFPLTVTSAQKNPTAFYLCASSQMGLRGEQFFGPGTRLTVL.

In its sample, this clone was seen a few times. Here the CDR3 reads CASSGTGEFFGTQYF. The CDR3 DNA sequence: TGTGCCAGCAGTGGGACAGGGGAGTTTTTCGGTACGCAGTATTTT. The rearrangement links TRBV6-1 to TRBJ2-3, with 9 nucleotides matching TRBD1. In germline, CDR1 is MNHNS, CDR2 SASEGT. This CDR3 is 15 amino acids long. With V trimmed by 4 bases and J by 8 bases, 10 bases remained unmatched.

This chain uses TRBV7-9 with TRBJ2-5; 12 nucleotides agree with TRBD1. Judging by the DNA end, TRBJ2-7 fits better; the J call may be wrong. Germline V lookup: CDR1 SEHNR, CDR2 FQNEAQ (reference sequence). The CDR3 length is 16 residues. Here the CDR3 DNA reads TGTGCCAGCAGCCTCCGGGACAGGGGGCATTCCTACGAGCAGTACTTC. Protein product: CASSLRDRGHSYEQYF.

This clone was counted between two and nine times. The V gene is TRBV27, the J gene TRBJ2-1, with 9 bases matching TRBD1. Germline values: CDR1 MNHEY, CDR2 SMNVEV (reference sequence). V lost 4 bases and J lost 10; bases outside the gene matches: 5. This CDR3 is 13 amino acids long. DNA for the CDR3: TGTGCCAGCAGTTACAGGGGGCTAAGAGAGCAGTTCTTC. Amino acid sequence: CASSYRGLREQFF.

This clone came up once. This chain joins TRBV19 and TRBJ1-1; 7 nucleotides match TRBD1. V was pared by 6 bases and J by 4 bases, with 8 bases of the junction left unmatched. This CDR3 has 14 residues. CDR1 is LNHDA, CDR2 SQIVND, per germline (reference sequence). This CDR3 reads CASSFRDSGTEAFF. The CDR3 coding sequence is TGTGCCAGTAGCTTCCGGGACAGCGGCACTGAAGCTTTCTTT.

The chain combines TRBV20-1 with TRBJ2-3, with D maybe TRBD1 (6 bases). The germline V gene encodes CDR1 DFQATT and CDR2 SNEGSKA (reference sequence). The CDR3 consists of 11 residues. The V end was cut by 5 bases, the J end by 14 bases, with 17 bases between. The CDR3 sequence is CSAVLTGIWYF. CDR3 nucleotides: TGCAGTGCTGTACTAACAGGGATATGGTATTTT.

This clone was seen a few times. This CDR3 is CASSRGAESSISEAFF. In DNA form, the CDR3 reads TGTGCCAGCAGCCGCGGGGCCGAGAGCTCAATCTCTGAAGCTTTCTTT. The rearrangement links TRBV4-2 to TRBJ1-1, with D perhaps TRBD1 (5 bases). This CDR3 region has 16 residues. Germline lookup yields CDR1 LGHNA and CDR2 YNFKEQ. Trimming stripped 4 bases from V and 6 bases from J, with 21 bases between.

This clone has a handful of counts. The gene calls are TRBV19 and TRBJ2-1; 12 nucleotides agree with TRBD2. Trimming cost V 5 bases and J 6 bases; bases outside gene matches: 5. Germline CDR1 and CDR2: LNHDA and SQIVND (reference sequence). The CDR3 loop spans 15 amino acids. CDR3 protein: CASSPRLAGANEQFF. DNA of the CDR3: TGTGCCAGTAGTCCTAGACTAGCGGGAGCCAATGAGCAGTTCTTC. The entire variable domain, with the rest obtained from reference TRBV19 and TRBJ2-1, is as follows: DGGITQSPKYLFRKEGQNVTLSCEQNLNHDAMYWYRQDPGQGLRLIYYSQIVNDFQKGDIAEGYSVSREKKESFPLTVTSAQKNPTAFYLCASSPRLAGANEQFFGPGTRLTVL.

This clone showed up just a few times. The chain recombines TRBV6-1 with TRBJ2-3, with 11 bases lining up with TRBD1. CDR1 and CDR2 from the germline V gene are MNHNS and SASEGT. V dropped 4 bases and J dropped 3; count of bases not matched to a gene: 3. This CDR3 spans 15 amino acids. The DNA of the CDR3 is TGTGCCAGCAGTGGGGACAGGGGGGCGACAGATACGCAGTATTTT. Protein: CASSGDRGATDTQYF.

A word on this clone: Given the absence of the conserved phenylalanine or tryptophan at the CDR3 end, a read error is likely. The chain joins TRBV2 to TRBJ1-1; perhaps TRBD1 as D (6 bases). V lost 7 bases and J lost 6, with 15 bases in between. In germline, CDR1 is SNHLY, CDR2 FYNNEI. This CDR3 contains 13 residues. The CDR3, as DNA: TGTGCCAGCACCTTACAGGGTTCGGCTGAAGCTTTCGTT. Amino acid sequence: CASTLQGSAEAFV.

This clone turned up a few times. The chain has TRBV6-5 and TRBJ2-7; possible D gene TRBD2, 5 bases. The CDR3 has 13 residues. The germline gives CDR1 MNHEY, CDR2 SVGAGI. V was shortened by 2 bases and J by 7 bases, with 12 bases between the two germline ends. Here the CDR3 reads CASSYDGAGEQYF. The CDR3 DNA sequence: TGTGCCAGCAGTTACGACGGTGCGGGTGAGCAGTACTTC.

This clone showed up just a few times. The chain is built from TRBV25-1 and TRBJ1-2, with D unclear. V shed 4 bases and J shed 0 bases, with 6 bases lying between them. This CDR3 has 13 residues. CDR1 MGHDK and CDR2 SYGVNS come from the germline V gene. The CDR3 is CASSVLANYGYTF. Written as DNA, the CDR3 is TGTGCCAGCAGTGTACTGGCTAACTATGGCTACACCTTC.